This entry lists 8 T cell receptor beta chains sequenced from one sample in a study of T cell repertoires in ileal Crohn's disease. TCRdb keeps only in-frame clones here, not all; method: immunoSEQ multiplex PCR. This table holds approximately 3,500 clones, roughly 80% found once. The sequenced material came from ileal tissue. The receptors were sampled from an adult with Crohn's disease.

The chain links TRBV7-9 to TRBJ2-7; 7 bases align to TRBD1. The CDR3 sequence is 15 residues long. Germline V gives CDR1 SEHNR, CDR2 FQNEAQ (reference sequence). V shed 4 bases, J shed 5 bases, and the junction held 11 bases outside the gene matches. CDR3 sequence: CASSSSGTARNEQYF. DNA of the CDR3: TGTGCCAGCAGCTCCTCCGGGACAGCAAGGAACGAGCAGTACTTC.

The chain links TRBV2 to TRBJ2-2, with 9 nucleotides matching TRBD1. The CDR3 loop spans 17 amino acids. CDR1 is SNHLY, CDR2 FYNNEI, per germline. V gave up 6 bases and J gave up 1 base; unmatched junction bases: 9. The CDR3 sequence: CASSVQGARRNTGELFF. The CDR3 coding sequence is TGTGCCAGCAGCGTACAGGGGGCGCGAAGGAACACCGGGGAGCTGTTTTTT.

The rearrangement uses TRBV12-5 and TRBJ1-1, with D possibly matching TRBD1 (5 bases). CDR1 and CDR2 (germline): LGHNT, FRNRAP. Trimming took off 8 bases at V and 5 bases at J, with 12 bases between the two ends. CDR3 length: 12 amino acids. CDR3 bases: TGTGCTAGTTCTCCCAGGGTAACTGAAGCTTTCTTT. Its protein product is CASSPRVTEAFF.

The chain couples TRBV18 to TRBJ1-5; possible D gene TRBD1, 5 bases. V was trimmed by 5 bases and J by 0 bases, leaving 14 bases between them. CDR1 and CDR2 (germline): KGHSH, LQKENI. The CDR3 is 16 amino acids. The chain's CDR3 is CASSITAQDSNQPQHF. CDR3 DNA sequence: TGTGCCAGCTCAATTACGGCACAGGATAGCAATCAGCCCCAGCATTTT.

This clone was detected only once. The chain is built from TRBV28 and TRBJ1-2, with D possibly TRBD1 on 5 matching bases. V was pared by 2 bases and J by 1 base, with 8 bases between. The V gene's germline CDR1 is MDHEN and CDR2 SYDVKM. CDR3 size: 14 residues. CDR3 protein: CASSLVQDNYGYTF. The CDR3 bases are TGTGCCAGCAGTTTAGTACAGGATAACTATGGCTACACCTTC.

The rearrangement uses TRBV4-1 and TRBJ2-5, with D possibly TRBD1 on 6 matching bases. V shed 8 bases and J shed 2 bases, with 9 bases lying between them. Germline CDR1 and CDR2: MGHRA and YSYEKL. The CDR3 covers 12 residues. The CDR3 DNA reads as TGCGCCAGCGGACAGCCACAAGAGACCCAGTACTTC. This gives the protein CASGQPQETQYF.

This clone is large in the sample. The chain recombines TRBV2 with TRBJ1-4; TRBD1 matches 10 bases. From germline, CDR1 is SNHLY and CDR2 FYNNEI. V lost 6 bases to trimming and J lost 3 bases; unmatched junction nucleotides: 19. The CDR3 covers 20 residues. CDR3 amino acids: CASRAGWTGGQDAANEKLFF. The CDR3 DNA follows: TGTGCCAGCAGGGCTGGCTGGACAGGGGGACAGGATGCGGCTAATGAAAAACTGTTTTTT.

V and J are TRBV6-8 and TRBJ1-1; 7 positions agree with TRBD1. The CDR3 length is 13 residues. With 8 bases clipped from V and 4 bases from J, the junction kept 7 bases outside the gene matches. Germline V gene data show CDR1 as MNHGY and CDR2 as SAAAGT. CDR3 residues: CASEGARGTEAFF. The CDR3 DNA reads as TGTGCCAGCGAGGGGGCGAGAGGCACTGAAGCTTTCTTT.